The clone carrying this TCR beta chain appeared a few times. What it recognizes is unknown. Indicated time point: newly diagnosed GD, antithyroid drugs for less than 3 months. From RNA extracted from PBMCs, the TCR library was made. To make TCR beta libraries, researchers used iRepertoire HTBI primers and Arm-PCR of CDR3 regions. TCRdb re-derived calls from the multiplex PCR reads in MiXCR, one entry per CDR3 protein. This sample has hundreds of thousands of distinct CDR3 sequences, with 9.5% to 15% found just once. This record comes from a study of regulatory T cells in long-lasting Graves disease. Findings and limits, study-wide: Relative to newly diagnosed Graves' patients, persistent ones had lower TCR diversity. Favoring TRBV28, TRBJ1-2 and TRBJ2-5 was a feature seen in persistent disease.

Trimming took off 1 base at V and 4 bases at J, with 11 bases between the two ends. This CDR3 contains 14 residues. Germline CDR1 reads LGHDT; CDR2 reads YNNKEL (reference sequence). These records were also assigned to another study, of T cells in Graves' hyperthyroidism and ophthalmopathy. From that report: Hyperthyroidism had been newly diagnosed in patients aged 18 to 65, and its duration was under 2 months. Appearing also in blood were most of the thyroid clonotypes expanded above 0.001.

The sequence derives from a woman in her thirties with Graves disease. Sequences were derived from peripheral blood mononuclear cells (PBMCs), sampled at new diagnosis, from a patient treated with antithyroid drugs. J is TRBJ2-7 and V is TRBV3-1; D possibly matches TRBD1 or TRBD2 (5 bases each). Here the CDR3 DNA reads TGTGCCAGCAGCCAAGGGGGGTACTCATACGAGCAGTACTTC. Its protein is CASSQGGYSYEQYF.